This T cell receptor (beta chain) originates from a study of blood T cell repertoires in COVID-19. Overall study: The United States, Italy and Spain were the sources of the acute and convalescent COVID-19 samples. In each case, the material was cDNA or gDNA derived from T cells, B-cell-depleted T cells, or PBMCs.

In the original workflow: The authors estimated nucleated cell counts from reference gene primer amplification. The repertoire was sequenced with immunoSEQ multiplex PCR; TCRdb's copy has only in-frame clones and lacks some. V and J calls and clone size follow that table, whereas D and trimming were derived from the DNA. The sample yields about 160,000 clones, just over 90% seen once. Germline V CDR1 and CDR2: KGHSH, LQKENI. The ends lost 5 bases at V and 8 bases at J; junction bases unmatched: 2. This CDR3 comprises 13 residues. The clonotype was recovered from a young man with acute or convalescent COVID-19. The chain carries TRBV18 and TRBJ1-4; 10 positions agree with TRBD1. Input material: peripheral blood. The CDR3 DNA is TGTGCCAGCTCATTGGACAGGGGGGAAAAACTGTTTTTT. The encoded protein is CASSLDRGEKLFF.